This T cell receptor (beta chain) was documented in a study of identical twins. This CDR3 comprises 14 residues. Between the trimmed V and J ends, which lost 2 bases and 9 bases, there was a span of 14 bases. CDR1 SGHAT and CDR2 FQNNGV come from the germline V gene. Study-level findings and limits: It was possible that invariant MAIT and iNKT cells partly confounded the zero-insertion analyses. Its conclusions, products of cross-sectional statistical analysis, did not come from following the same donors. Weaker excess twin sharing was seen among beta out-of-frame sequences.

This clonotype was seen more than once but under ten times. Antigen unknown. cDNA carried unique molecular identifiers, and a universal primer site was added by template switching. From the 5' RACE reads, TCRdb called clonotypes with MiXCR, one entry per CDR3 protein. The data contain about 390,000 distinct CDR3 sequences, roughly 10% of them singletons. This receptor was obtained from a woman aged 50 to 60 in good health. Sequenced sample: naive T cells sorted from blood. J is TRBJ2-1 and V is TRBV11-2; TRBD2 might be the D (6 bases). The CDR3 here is CASSLNRGAVEQFF. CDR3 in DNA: TGTGCCAGCAGCTTAAATCGCGGGGCTGTTGAGCAGTTCTTC.